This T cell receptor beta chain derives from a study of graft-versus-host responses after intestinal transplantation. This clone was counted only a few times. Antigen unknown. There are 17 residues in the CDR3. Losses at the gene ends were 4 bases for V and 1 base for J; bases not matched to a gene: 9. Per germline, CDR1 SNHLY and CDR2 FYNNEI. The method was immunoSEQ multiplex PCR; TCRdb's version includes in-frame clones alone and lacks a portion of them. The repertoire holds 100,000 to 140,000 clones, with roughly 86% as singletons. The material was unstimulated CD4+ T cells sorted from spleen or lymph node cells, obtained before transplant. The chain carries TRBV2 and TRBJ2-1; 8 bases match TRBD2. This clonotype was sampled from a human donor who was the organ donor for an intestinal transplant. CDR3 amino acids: CASSALLAATSYNEQFF. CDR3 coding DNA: TGTGCCAGCAGTGCATTACTAGCGGCCACTTCCTACAATGAGCAGTTCTTC.